These T cell receptor beta chains were read from a single sample in a study of identical twins. TCRdb used MiXCR to reprocess the 5' RACE reads, holding one entry per CDR3 protein. The sample consists of about 460,000 distinct CDR3 sequences, approximately 15% of them appearing once. These data were also reused for a study on yellow fever vaccine responses in identical twins.

Sequencing was performed on CD4+ T cells sorted from blood. All receptors come from a woman between 18 and 29 years old in good health. Both conserved end residues are part of each CDR3. A D gene is named only where the DNA matches it firmly. Rows give clone size only sometimes, using once, few, many, or a class for an expanded clone.

>few|NA|TRBJ1-2|TRBV11-2
CASSLEARGITPDVGYTF
TGTGCCAGCAGCTTAGAGGCTAGGGGGATAACACCCGATGTTGGCTACACCTTC
>NA|NA|TRBJ2-5|TRBV20-1
CSAYNPRGAQETQYF
TGCAGTGCCTACAACCCCCGGGGGGCTCAAGAGACCCAGTACTTC
>few|TRBD2|TRBJ2-5|TRBV15
CATSPYPDGGTQETQYF
TGTGCCACCAGCCCCTACCCTGACGGGGGGACCCAAGAGACCCAGTACTTC
>few|NA|TRBJ2-5|TRBV11-2
CASSLEKGSGPETQYF
TGTGCCAGCAGCTTAGAGAAGGGGTCCGGTCCAGAGACCCAGTACTTC
>NA|NA|TRBJ1-1|TRBV7-9
CASSVKPPTGSAAFF
TGTGCCAGCAGCGTAAAACCCCCCACAGGGTCGGCAGCTTTCTTT
>NA|NA|TRBJ1-4|TRBV2
CASSAARGTNEKLFF
TGTGCCAGCAGTGCCGCCAGGGGCACTAATGAAAAACTGTTTTTT
>NA|NA|TRBJ1-2|TRBV12-3/TRBV12-4
CASSLGTGYTF
TGTGCCAGCAGTTTGGGTACAGGCTACACCTTC
>NA|NA|TRBJ2-7|TRBV2
CASSWRQQAIYEQYF
TGTGCCAGCAGTTGGCGACAGCAAGCTATCTACGAGCAGTACTTC
>many|NA|TRBJ2-3|TRBV5-6
CASSFLSGAGTDTQYF
TGTGCCAGCAGCTTCCTTTCAGGGGCTGGCACAGATACGCAGTATTTT
>few|NA|TRBJ2-7|TRBV10-3
CAITQGGEQYF
TGTGCCATCACACAGGGAGGCGAGCAGTACTTC
>NA|NA|TRBJ2-7|TRBV19
CASSIGRGPLGEQYF
TGTGCCAGTAGTATAGGCCGGGGACCACTGGGGGAGCAGTACTTC
>NA|TRBD1|TRBJ1-1|TRBV5-1
CASSLETGPLVFF
TGCGCCAGCAGCTTGGAGACAGGGCCTTTGGTTTTCTTT
>NA|NA|TRBJ2-5|TRBV6-5
CASSYSGTTRETQYF
TGTGCCAGCAGTTACTCCGGGACCACTCGTGAGACCCAGTACTTC
>once|NA|TRBJ1-6|TRBV5-5
CASSLWDQSSYNSPLHF
TGTGCCAGCAGCTTATGGGACCAAAGCTCCTATAATTCACCCCTCCACTTT
>few|TRBD1|TRBJ1-2|TRBV6-4
CASKGTEDYGYTF
TGTGCCAGCAAAGGGACAGAGGACTATGGCTACACCTTC
>NA|TRBD1|TRBJ2-7|TRBV5-8
CASSLFGTGGHEQYF
TGTGCCAGCAGCTTGTTCGGGACAGGGGGCCACGAGCAGTACTTC
>NA|NA|TRBJ2-5|TRBV6-5
CASSYSTWGETQYF
TGTGCCAGCAGTTACTCGACGTGGGGGGAGACCCAGTACTTC
>few|TRBD2|TRBJ2-1|TRBV11-2
CASSSRVRLAGAPYNEQFF
TGTGCCAGCAGCTCGCGCGTTCGACTAGCGGGAGCCCCCTACAATGAGCAGTTCTTC
>NA|TRBD2|TRBJ2-5|TRBV20-1
CSARGNSGIRETQYF
TGCAGTGCTAGAGGCAATAGCGGGATTCGAGAGACCCAGTACTTC
>NA|NA|TRBJ1-2|TRBV7-2
CASSLDSGSYGYTF
TGTGCCAGCAGCTTAGATTCCGGGAGCTATGGCTACACCTTC
>NA|NA|TRBJ2-1|TRBV12-3/TRBV12-4
CASSLTSGTGEQFF
TGTGCCAGCAGTTTAACCAGCGGCACGGGTGAGCAGTTCTTC
>many|NA|TRBJ1-5|TRBV12-3/TRBV12-4
CASSLEAHQPQHF
TGTGCCAGCAGTTTAGAGGCGCATCAGCCCCAGCATTTT
>few|NA|TRBJ2-2|TRBV5-1
CASRHGTGELFF
TGCGCCAGCAGACATGGCACCGGGGAGCTGTTTTTT
>few|NA|TRBJ2-4|TRBV7-2
CASSLEGVRNIQYF
TGTGCCAGCAGCTTAGAGGGAGTGAGAAACATTCAGTACTTC
>NA|TRBD1|TRBJ1-1|TRBV29-1
CSVKGQGTEAFF
TGCAGCGTTAAGGGACAGGGCACTGAAGCTTTCTTT
>few|NA|TRBJ2-2|TRBV5-1
CASHLQTDTGELFF
TGCGCCAGCCACCTACAGACTGATACCGGGGAGCTGTTTTTT
>NA|TRBD1|TRBJ1-6|TRBV7-9
CASSRSGQVNSPLHF
TGTGCCAGCAGCCGGTCGGGACAGGTTAATTCACCCCTCCACTTT
>few|NA|TRBJ2-5|TRBV6-1
CASRGPNEETQYF
TGTGCCAGTAGGGGACCAAACGAAGAGACCCAGTACTTC